Below, one T cell receptor (beta chain) is given with its context. Clones were read by immunoSEQ multiplex PCR, and TCRdb kept only the in-frame ones, dropping some. The data hold around 150,000 clones, with about 96% observed a single time. The sample is drawn from a study of cytomegalovirus exposure and HLA in healthy donors. Germline loops: CDR1 MGHRA, CDR2 YSYEKL. The CDR3 is 18 amino acids. J gave up 5 bases and V 1 base, and 13 bases lay outside the gene matches. This receptor was obtained from a woman aged 18-30 years in good health and CMV-seronegative. V and J are TRBV4-1 and TRBJ2-5; 10 bases line up with TRBD2. Sequencing input: PBMCs. The CDR3 is CASSQGVGSGGAGETQYF. CDR3 DNA sequence: TGCGCCAGCAGCCAAGGAGTGGGGAGCGGGGGGGCTGGGGAGACCCAGTACTTC.